This T cell receptor (beta chain) was identified during a study of CD8 T cells in Susac syndrome. Negative isolation yielded CD8+ and CD4+ T cells; FACS enriched TEMRA cells. The V and J ends lost 10 bases and 5 bases, in that order; junction bases with no gene match: 10. The CDR3 sequence is 14 residues long. Germline V gene sequence: CDR1 LGHDT, CDR2 YNNKEL (reference sequence). Random hexamers served to reverse transcribe about 0.45 to 1 ug RNA. With immunoSEQ multiplex PCR, TCR beta CDR3 was amplified across 54 Vbeta and 13 Jbeta. TCRdb independently ran MiXCR on the immunoSEQ multiplex PCR reads; one entry per CDR3 protein. The sample carries 130,000 to 150,000 distinct CDR3 sequences, roughly 94% recorded once.

The receptor was isolated from a human donor in good health. The sequenced material came from CD4+ T cells from PBMCs. This sequence joins TRBV3-1 and TRBJ1-1; 10 bases line up with TRBD1. The CDR3 spells CATTVTGGQTEAFF. CDR3 DNA sequence: TGTGCCACTACAGTGACAGGGGGCCAGACTGAAGCTTTCTTT.